These T cell receptor beta chains were read from a single sample in a study of blood T cell repertoires in COVID-19. TCRdb's copy holds only in-frame clones and misses some; the assay was immunoSEQ multiplex PCR. The data show around 250,000 clones, with 86% seen just once and 6.2% held by the top ten. The specimen sequenced was peripheral blood. These receptor sequences come from a man aged 55 to 69 with acute or convalescent COVID-19. The CDR3 runs from the conserved cysteine through the conserved F or W. D genes are given only for firm matches. Part of the rows lack a size; the others show once, few, many or a class for expanded clones.

CDR3nt: TGTGCCAGCAGCCCGACAGGGGCCTCTGAAGCTTTCTTT
CDR3aa: CASSPTGASEAFF
d_gene: TRBD1
abundance: NA
j_gene: TRBJ1-1
v_gene: TRBV7-3

CDR3nt: TGTGCCAGCAGTAGCGGCGGGAGCTCTGGAAACACCATATATTTT
CDR3aa: CASSSGGSSGNTIYF
d_gene: NA
abundance: NA
j_gene: TRBJ1-3
v_gene: TRBV9

CDR3nt: TGTGCCAGCAGTTACACGAGCCGGGACAGTTTTAATTCACCCCTCCACTTT
CDR3aa: CASSYTSRDSFNSPLHF
d_gene: TRBD1
abundance: NA
j_gene: TRBJ1-6
v_gene: TRBV6-2/TRBV6-3

CDR3nt: TGTGCCAGCTCACCGGGCCTCCAGGGGAGCGGCGGCTACACCTTC
CDR3aa: CASSPGLQGSGGYTF
d_gene: NA
abundance: NA
j_gene: TRBJ1-2
v_gene: TRBV18

CDR3nt: TGTGCCAGCAGCGTAAGTGGCACCTTAGCGGGCGCGGGCGAGCAGTACTTC
CDR3aa: CASSVSGTLAGAGEQYF
d_gene: TRBD2
abundance: NA
j_gene: TRBJ2-7
v_gene: TRBV9

CDR3nt: TGTGCCTGGAGTTACAGTTATTCCGGGACAGGGGGTGAAAAACTGTTTTTT
CDR3aa: CAWSYSYSGTGGEKLFF
d_gene: TRBD1
abundance: NA
j_gene: TRBJ1-4
v_gene: TRBV30

CDR3nt: TGTGCCAGCAGTTACGGGACTAGAGGGTCCAATGAGCAGTTCTTC
CDR3aa: CASSYGTRGSNEQFF
d_gene: TRBD2
abundance: NA
j_gene: TRBJ2-1
v_gene: TRBV6-5

CDR3nt: TGTGCCAGCAACTCCAACAGGGGGACTAATGAAAAACTGTTTTTT
CDR3aa: CASNSNRGTNEKLFF
d_gene: TRBD1
abundance: few
j_gene: TRBJ1-4
v_gene: TRBV6-4

CDR3nt: TGTGCCAGCAGACTAGCGGCCACCTACGAGCAGTACTTC
CDR3aa: CASRLAATYEQYF
d_gene: TRBD2
abundance: NA
j_gene: TRBJ2-7
v_gene: TRBV27

CDR3nt: TGTGCCAGCGGACTGGGGGGAGGGCCGTACAATGAGCAGTTCTTC
CDR3aa: CASGLGGGPYNEQFF
d_gene: TRBD2
abundance: NA
j_gene: TRBJ2-1
v_gene: TRBV11-3

CDR3nt: TGTGCCAGCAGCTACACGGCTAGCGGTAACACCGGGGAGCTGTTTTTT
CDR3aa: CASSYTASGNTGELFF
d_gene: TRBD2
abundance: NA
j_gene: TRBJ2-2
v_gene: TRBV7-2

CDR3nt: TGTGCCAGCAGCCATCCCGGGACAGCTACCTATGGCTACACCTTC
CDR3aa: CASSHPGTATYGYTF
d_gene: TRBD1
abundance: NA
j_gene: TRBJ1-2
v_gene: TRBV28

CDR3nt: TGTGCAAGTCGCGCCTCAGCCTGCGGCCTCACTAACACCGGGGAGCTGTTTTTT
CDR3aa: CASRASACGLTNTGELFF
d_gene: NA
abundance: NA
j_gene: TRBJ2-2
v_gene: TRBV12-2

CDR3nt: TGTGCCAGCAGCCAAGTGCGAGGGGGCGGCTACACCTTC
CDR3aa: CASSQVRGGGYTF
d_gene: TRBD1
abundance: NA
j_gene: TRBJ1-2
v_gene: TRBV3-1/TRBV3-2

CDR3nt: TGTGCCAGCAGTCAACCCGGGACAGGGCCAGATACGCAGTATTTT
CDR3aa: CASSQPGTGPDTQYF
d_gene: TRBD1
abundance: NA
j_gene: TRBJ2-3
v_gene: TRBV28

CDR3nt: TGTGCCAGCAGTTATAGTAGCGGGAGGATAGTAAGCTCCTACAATGAGCAGTTCTTC
CDR3aa: CASSYSSGRIVSSYNEQFF
d_gene: TRBD2
abundance: NA
j_gene: TRBJ2-1
v_gene: TRBV7-9

CDR3nt: TGTGCCAGCAGCTTATTTTCGGGAGCAGGCTACGAGCAGTACTTC
CDR3aa: CASSLFSGAGYEQYF
d_gene: NA
abundance: NA
j_gene: TRBJ2-7
v_gene: TRBV7-3

CDR3nt: TGTGCCAGTAGACAACAGGGGATTGACTATGGCTACACCTTC
CDR3aa: CASRQQGIDYGYTF
d_gene: TRBD1
abundance: few
j_gene: TRBJ1-2
v_gene: TRBV19

CDR3nt: TGTGCCAGCATTCTCGGGGGGCAGCGGGAGACCCAGTACTTC
CDR3aa: CASILGGQRETQYF
d_gene: NA
abundance: NA
j_gene: TRBJ2-5
v_gene: TRBV28

CDR3nt: TGTGCCAGCAGCCGATCACTCGGACAGGGTTCGTGGGGAAACACCATATATTTT
CDR3aa: CASSRSLGQGSWGNTIYF
d_gene: TRBD1
abundance: NA
j_gene: TRBJ1-3
v_gene: TRBV7-9

CDR3nt: TGTGCCAGCAGTAGGGACAGGGGCGCTAACTATGGCTACACCTTC
CDR3aa: CASSRDRGANYGYTF
d_gene: TRBD1
abundance: NA
j_gene: TRBJ1-2
v_gene: TRBV27

CDR3nt: TGTGCCAGCAGCTGGGACAGGGTCAGCAATGAGCAGTTCTTC
CDR3aa: CASSWDRVSNEQFF
d_gene: TRBD1
abundance: NA
j_gene: TRBJ2-1
v_gene: TRBV7-3

CDR3nt: TGTGCCAGTAGTTTGGCAGGGCACAATGAGCAGTTCTTC
CDR3aa: CASSLAGHNEQFF
d_gene: NA
abundance: NA
j_gene: TRBJ2-1
v_gene: TRBV19

CDR3nt: TGTGCCACCAGTGGCTCCCTAGCGAGGGAGCAGTACTTC
CDR3aa: CATSGSLAREQYF
d_gene: NA
abundance: NA
j_gene: TRBJ2-7
v_gene: TRBV24-1

CDR3nt: TGTGCCAGCTCACACGAGGTAGCGGATTCTAGCACAGATACGCAGTATTTT
CDR3aa: CASSHEVADSSTDTQYF
d_gene: NA
abundance: NA
j_gene: TRBJ2-3
v_gene: TRBV18

CDR3nt: TGTGCCAGCAGCTTCAGCCAGGGGAACACTGAAGCTTTCTTT
CDR3aa: CASSFSQGNTEAFF
d_gene: NA
abundance: NA
j_gene: TRBJ1-1
v_gene: TRBV7-8

CDR3nt: TGTGCCAGCAGCCCGTTGGGGGGAGGCTCCTACGAGCAGTACTTC
CDR3aa: CASSPLGGGSYEQYF
d_gene: NA
abundance: NA
j_gene: TRBJ2-7
v_gene: TRBV6-5

CDR3nt: TGTGCCAGCAGCAGATCCGGGACAGGCGATCGGGATACGCAGTATTTT
CDR3aa: CASSRSGTGDRDTQYF
d_gene: TRBD1
abundance: NA
j_gene: TRBJ2-3
v_gene: TRBV11-3

CDR3nt: TGTGCCAGCAGCTTGGTAGGACATGAAGCTTTCTTT
CDR3aa: CASSLVGHEAFF
d_gene: NA
abundance: NA
j_gene: TRBJ1-1
v_gene: TRBV5-6

CDR3nt: TGTGCCAGCAGCTTAACAAGCATTGGGCTAGCGGGACCCTACGAGCAGTACTTC
CDR3aa: CASSLTSIGLAGPYEQYF
d_gene: TRBD2
abundance: NA
j_gene: TRBJ2-7
v_gene: TRBV7-3

CDR3nt: TGTGCCAGCAGCCCGCGGACAGGGGTCTATGGCTACACCTTC
CDR3aa: CASSPRTGVYGYTF
d_gene: TRBD1
abundance: NA
j_gene: TRBJ1-2
v_gene: TRBV9

CDR3nt: TGCGCCAGCAGCTTGGTTGGGCTGGGCGATACGCAGTATTTT
CDR3aa: CASSLVGLGDTQYF
d_gene: NA
abundance: NA
j_gene: TRBJ2-3
v_gene: TRBV5-1

CDR3nt: TGTGCCACCTGCGGGACGGCGGATGGAAACACCATATATTTT
CDR3aa: CATCGTADGNTIYF
d_gene: NA
abundance: NA
j_gene: TRBJ1-3
v_gene: TRBV10-3

CDR3nt: TGTGCCAGCAGCCAAGGTCGGGCGGGATGGGTCAATGAGCAGTTCTTC
CDR3aa: CASSQGRAGWVNEQFF
d_gene: NA
abundance: NA
j_gene: TRBJ2-1
v_gene: TRBV3-1/TRBV3-2

CDR3nt: TGTGCCAGCAGAAGACAGGGGCCATCGGGCAGCCCCCAGCATTTT
CDR3aa: CASRRQGPSGSPQHF
d_gene: TRBD1
abundance: NA
j_gene: TRBJ1-5
v_gene: TRBV2

CDR3nt: TGTGCCAGCAGCTCCCCCCGGGGTGGTGAGCAGTTCTTC
CDR3aa: CASSSPRGGEQFF
d_gene: NA
abundance: NA
j_gene: TRBJ2-1
v_gene: TRBV7-2

CDR3nt: TGCGCCAGCAGTGAGCCCAGGGGGCCCAACACTGAAGCTTTCTTT
CDR3aa: CASSEPRGPNTEAFF
d_gene: TRBD1
abundance: NA
j_gene: TRBJ1-1
v_gene: TRBV10-2

CDR3nt: TGTGCCAGCAGCCCAGGTCGGGGGAGCAATCAGCCCCAGCATTTT
CDR3aa: CASSPGRGSNQPQHF
d_gene: NA
abundance: NA
j_gene: TRBJ1-5
v_gene: TRBV5-4

CDR3nt: TGTGCCAGCTCACTACCGAGCGGTTCCGGGGGAGAGACCCAGTACTTC
CDR3aa: CASSLPSGSGGETQYF
d_gene: NA
abundance: NA
j_gene: TRBJ2-5
v_gene: TRBV18

CDR3nt: TGTGCCAGCGGAAGGGGGACCGGGGAGCTGTTTTTT
CDR3aa: CASGRGTGELFF
d_gene: NA
abundance: NA
j_gene: TRBJ2-2
v_gene: TRBV6-5

CDR3nt: TGTGCCAGCAGTCCCAGGGTAAACTTGAACACTGAAGCTTTCTTT
CDR3aa: CASSPRVNLNTEAFF
d_gene: NA
abundance: NA
j_gene: TRBJ1-1
v_gene: TRBV6-5

CDR3nt: TGCGCCAGCAGCCAAGATAATCTCGGGGGGGACACTGAAGCTTTCTTT
CDR3aa: CASSQDNLGGDTEAFF
d_gene: NA
abundance: NA
j_gene: TRBJ1-1
v_gene: TRBV4-1

CDR3nt: TGTGCCAGCACCTCCCGGGACAGGTGGGACACTGAAGCTTTCTTT
CDR3aa: CASTSRDRWDTEAFF
d_gene: TRBD1
abundance: NA
j_gene: TRBJ1-1
v_gene: TRBV7-8

CDR3nt: TGTGCCAGCAGCCATGGCGGGAGGGGTAATGAGCAGTTCTTC
CDR3aa: CASSHGGRGNEQFF
d_gene: TRBD2
abundance: NA
j_gene: TRBJ2-1
v_gene: TRBV4-2

CDR3nt: TGTGCCAGCTCGGGGACTAGCGGGCTTCACAATGAGCAGTTCTTC
CDR3aa: CASSGTSGLHNEQFF
d_gene: TRBD2
abundance: NA
j_gene: TRBJ2-1
v_gene: TRBV18

CDR3nt: TGTGCCAGCAGCTCCCCGAGGGACAGGGGGGGAGAGCAGTACTTC
CDR3aa: CASSSPRDRGGEQYF
d_gene: TRBD1
abundance: NA
j_gene: TRBJ2-7
v_gene: TRBV6-5

CDR3nt: TGTGCCGGGGGACAGTCCATGAACACTGAAGCTTTCTTT
CDR3aa: CAGGQSMNTEAFF
d_gene: TRBD1
abundance: few
j_gene: TRBJ1-1
v_gene: TRBV6-5

CDR3nt: TGTGCCAGCAGCAAGCGACTAGCGGGGATTTCCGGGGAGCTGTTTTTT
CDR3aa: CASSKRLAGISGELFF
d_gene: TRBD2
abundance: NA
j_gene: TRBJ2-2
v_gene: TRBV7-9

CDR3nt: TGTGCCAGCAGCTTAGGGCCAATTCCCTACGAGCAGTACTTC
CDR3aa: CASSLGPIPYEQYF
d_gene: NA
abundance: NA
j_gene: TRBJ2-7
v_gene: TRBV7-3

CDR3nt: TGTGCCTGGAGTGCCCGGACTCTCACGATGCATGAGCAGTTCTTC
CDR3aa: CAWSARTLTMHEQFF
d_gene: NA
abundance: NA
j_gene: TRBJ2-1
v_gene: TRBV30

CDR3nt: TGTGCCAGTACAGGGGGTTTGATCACTGAAGCTTTCTTT
CDR3aa: CASTGGLITEAFF
d_gene: TRBD1
abundance: NA
j_gene: TRBJ1-1
v_gene: TRBV19

CDR3nt: TGTGCCAGCAGTGAAGGGCAGGGATGGGAGACCCAGTACTTC
CDR3aa: CASSEGQGWETQYF
d_gene: NA
abundance: NA
j_gene: TRBJ2-5
v_gene: TRBV25-1

CDR3nt: TGTGCCAGCAGTGTAGACGCACTAGGCTATGGCTACACCTTC
CDR3aa: CASSVDALGYGYTF
d_gene: NA
abundance: NA
j_gene: TRBJ1-2
v_gene: TRBV6-4

CDR3nt: TGTGCCAGCAGCTTAGACAGGAGCTCCTACGAGCAGTACTTC
CDR3aa: CASSLDRSSYEQYF
d_gene: NA
abundance: NA
j_gene: TRBJ2-7
v_gene: TRBV7-9

CDR3nt: TGTGCCAGCAGCTCCGGACAGGGGGCTGTGCTAGGAACTGAAGCTTTCTTT
CDR3aa: CASSSGQGAVLGTEAFF
d_gene: TRBD1
abundance: NA
j_gene: TRBJ1-1
v_gene: TRBV11-3